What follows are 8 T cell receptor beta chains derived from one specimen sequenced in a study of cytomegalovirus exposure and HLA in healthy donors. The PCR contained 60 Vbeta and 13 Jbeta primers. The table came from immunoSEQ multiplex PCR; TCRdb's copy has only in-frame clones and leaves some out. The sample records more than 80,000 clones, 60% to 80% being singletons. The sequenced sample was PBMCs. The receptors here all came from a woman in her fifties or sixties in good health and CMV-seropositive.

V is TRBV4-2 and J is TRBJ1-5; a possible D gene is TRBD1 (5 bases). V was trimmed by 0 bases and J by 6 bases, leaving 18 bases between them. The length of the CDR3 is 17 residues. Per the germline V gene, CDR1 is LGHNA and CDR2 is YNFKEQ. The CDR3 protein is CASSQDLGVGLRQPQHF. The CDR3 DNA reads TGTGCCAGCAGCCAAGATCTAGGGGTAGGGTTACGTCAGCCCCAGCATTTT.

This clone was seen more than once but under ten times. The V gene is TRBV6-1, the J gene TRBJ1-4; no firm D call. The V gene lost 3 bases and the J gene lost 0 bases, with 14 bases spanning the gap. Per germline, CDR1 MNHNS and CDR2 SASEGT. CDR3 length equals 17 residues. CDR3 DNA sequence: TGTGCCAGCAGTGACCGCCCCGGGGTTGCAACTAATGAAAAACTGTTTTTT. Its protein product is CASSDRPGVATNEKLFF.

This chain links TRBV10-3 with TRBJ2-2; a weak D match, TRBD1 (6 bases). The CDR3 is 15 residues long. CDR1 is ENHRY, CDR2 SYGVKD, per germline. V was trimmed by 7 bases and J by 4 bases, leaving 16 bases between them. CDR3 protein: CAIKQGVLGTGELFF. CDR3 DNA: TGTGCCATCAAACAGGGCGTATTAGGCACCGGGGAGCTGTTTTTT.

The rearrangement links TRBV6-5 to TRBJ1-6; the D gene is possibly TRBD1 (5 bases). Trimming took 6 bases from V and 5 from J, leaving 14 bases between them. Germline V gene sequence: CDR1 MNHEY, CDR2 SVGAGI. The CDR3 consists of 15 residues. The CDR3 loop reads CASSSAGRDNSPLHF. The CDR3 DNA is TGTGCCAGCAGCTCGGCAGGGCGCGATAATTCACCCCTCCACTTT.

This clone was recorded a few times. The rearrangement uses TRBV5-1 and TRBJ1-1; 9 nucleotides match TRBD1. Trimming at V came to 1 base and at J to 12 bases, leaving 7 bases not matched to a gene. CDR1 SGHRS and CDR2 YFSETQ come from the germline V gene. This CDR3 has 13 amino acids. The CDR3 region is CASSLTGGDQPFF. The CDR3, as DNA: TGCGCCAGCAGCTTGACAGGGGGCGACCAGCCTTTCTTT.

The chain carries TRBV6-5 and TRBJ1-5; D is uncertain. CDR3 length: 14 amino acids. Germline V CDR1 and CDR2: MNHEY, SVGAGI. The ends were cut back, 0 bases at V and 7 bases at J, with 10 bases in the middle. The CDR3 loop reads CASSYSSSTQPQHF. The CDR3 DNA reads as TGTGCCAGCAGTTACTCATCCTCTACGCAGCCCCAGCATTTT.

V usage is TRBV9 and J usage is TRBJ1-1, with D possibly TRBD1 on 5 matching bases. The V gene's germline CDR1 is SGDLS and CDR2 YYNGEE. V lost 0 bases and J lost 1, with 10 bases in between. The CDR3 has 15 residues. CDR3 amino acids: CASSVDARANTEAFF. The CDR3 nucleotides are TGTGCCAGCAGCGTAGATGCCAGGGCGAACACTGAAGCTTTCTTT.

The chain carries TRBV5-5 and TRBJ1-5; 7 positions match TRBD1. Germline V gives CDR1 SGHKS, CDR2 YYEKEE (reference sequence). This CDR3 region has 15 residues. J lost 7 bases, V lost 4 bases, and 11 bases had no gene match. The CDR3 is CASSAQTGVGQPQHF. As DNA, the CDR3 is TGTGCCAGCAGCGCCCAAACAGGGGTCGGGCAGCCCCAGCATTTT.